These 20 T cell receptor beta chains were sequenced from one sample in a study of T cell responses to AZD1222 COVID-19 vaccine. Repertoires were generated with immunoSEQ multiplex PCR, while TCRdb's copy carries only in-frame clones and drops some. The sample includes more than 150,000 clones, approximately 94% seen only once; the top ten take 1.5% to 2%. The sample here was peripheral blood, taken 28 days after the second AZD1222 dose. These receptors were obtained from an adult who received the AZD1222 COVID-19 vaccine.

The chain couples TRBV28 to TRBJ1-6, with 7 positions matching TRBD1. The germline V gene has CDR1 MDHEN and CDR2 SYDVKM. V lost 6 bases, J lost 17 bases, and 7 bases stayed unmatched. The CDR3 runs 11 residues. The CDR3 sequence is CASSRQGSFHF. CDR3 sequence (DNA): TGTGCCAGCAGCAGACAGGGCTCCTTCCACTTT.

V gene TRBV3-1 (or the pseudogene TRBV3-2) combines with J gene TRBJ1-2; 7 bases align to TRBD1. V dropped 0 bases and J dropped 4; count of bases not matched to a gene: 8. Per germline, CDR1 LGHDT and CDR2 YNNKEL (reference sequence). The CDR3 is 16 residues long. The CDR3 bases are TGTGCCAGCAGCCAAGATTTAAGGGGGCGAGGCTATGGCTACACCTTC. This codes for CASSQDLRGRGYGYTF.

The chain is built from TRBV18 and TRBJ2-7, with 9 bases identical to TRBD2. The CDR3 runs to 15 residues. V was pared by 1 base and J by 2 bases, with 3 bases of the junction left unmatched. Germline CDR1 and CDR2: KGHSH and LQKENI. The chain's CDR3 is CASSPRAGGTYEQYF. In DNA form, the CDR3 reads TGTGCCAGCTCACCACGAGCGGGAGGTACCTACGAGCAGTACTTC.

The genes are TRBV24-1 and TRBJ2-5; TRBD1 agrees at 9 bases. The V segment lost 5 bases and the J segment 4 bases; nucleotides outside the gene matches: 10. CDR1 and CDR2 (germline): KGHDR, SFDVKD. The CDR3 has 16 amino acids. This chain's CDR3 is CATSAADRGGGETQYF. In nucleotides, the CDR3 is TGTGCCACCAGTGCCGCGGACAGGGGAGGTGGAGAGACCCAGTACTTC.

As to this clone: At one end, the junction sequence differs from germline, possibly due to a read error. The chain recombines TRBV3-1 (or the pseudogene TRBV3-2) with TRBJ1-6; D unresolved. CDR1 and CDR2 from the germline V gene are LGHDT and YNNKEL (reference sequence). The CDR3 has 15 amino acids. CDR3 sequence reads: CASSQDPGLGSTLHF. The DNA for the CDR3 is TGTGCCAGCAGCCAAGATCCGGGTCTCGGTTCAACCCTCCACTTT.

The chain employs TRBV3-1 (or the pseudogene TRBV3-2) and TRBJ2-1; a weak D match, TRBD2 (5 bases). The CDR3 sequence is 15 residues long. CDR1 and CDR2 (germline): LGHDT, YNNKEL (reference sequence). Trimming left V 6 bases short and J 4 bases short, with 16 bases between. CDR3 in DNA: TGTGCCAGCAGAGAAACTGGGCTAGCATACAATGAGCAGTTCTTC. Amino acids: CASRETGLAYNEQFF.

The chain couples TRBV7-2 to TRBJ1-1; 7 bases fit TRBD1. The V gene end was trimmed by 5 bases and the J gene end by 6 bases; junction bases not matched to a gene: 6. The CDR3 extends over 13 amino acids. Looked up from germline, CDR1 is SGHTA and CDR2 is FQGNSA. CDR3 protein: CASSTQGYAEAFF. The CDR3 DNA sequence: TGTGCCAGCAGCACACAGGGGTACGCTGAAGCTTTCTTT. The variable domain in full, with the rest retrieved from reference TRBV7-2 and TRBJ1-1, is GAGVSQSPSNKVTEKGKDVELRCDPISGHTALYWYRQSLGQGLEFLIYFQGNSAPDKSGLPSDRFSAERTGGSVSTLTIQRTQQEDSAVYLCASSTQGYAEAFFGQGTRLTVV.

The chain has TRBV30 and TRBJ1-2, with no clear D. V shed 1 base and J shed 6 bases, with 12 bases lying between them. Per the germline V gene, CDR1 is GTSNPN and CDR2 is SVGIG (reference sequence). CDR3 length: 13 amino acids. CDR3 in DNA: TGTGCCTGGAGTGCCAGAACGTGGAATGGCTACACCTTC. Translation: CAWSARTWNGYTF.

V usage is TRBV6-1 and J usage is TRBJ2-3; D unclear. Germline CDR1 MNHNS, CDR2 SASEGT. This CDR3 spans 16 amino acids. V lost 0 bases and J lost 4, with 14 bases in between. The CDR3 DNA sequence: TGTGCCAGCAGTGAAGCGGTGCATTTATCCGCAGATACGCAGTATTTT. It yields the protein CASSEAVHLSADTQYF.

This clone was recorded only once. The V call is TRBV6-2 or TRBV6-3, the J call TRBJ2-7; 10 bases match TRBD2. The V gene end was trimmed by 4 bases and the J gene end by 5 bases; junction bases not matched to a gene: 11. The CDR3 length is 16 residues. Per the germline V gene, CDR1 is MNHEY and CDR2 is SVGEGT. For the CDR3, the DNA is TGTGCCAGCAGTTTCCGGACTAGCGGATCCCCCCACGAGCAGTACTTC. Its protein is CASSFRTSGSPHEQYF.

The chain recombines TRBV24-1 with TRBJ1-2; D uncertain. Germline lookup yields CDR1 KGHDR and CDR2 SFDVKD. Trimming took 7 bases from V and 3 from J, leaving 8 bases between them. The CDR3 consists of 12 residues. CDR3: CATSDGHYGYTF. CDR3 nucleotides: TGTGCCACCAGCGACGGACACTATGGCTACACCTTC.

This chain uses TRBV5-8 with TRBJ2-3; the match to TRBD1 covers 7 bases. Trimming took 4 bases from V and 2 from J; bases not matched to a gene: 10. The V gene's germline CDR1 is SGHTS and CDR2 YDEGEE. This CDR3 comprises 16 residues. The CDR3 nucleotides are TGTGCCAGCAGCGCCGGGACAGCATACTCCACAGATACGCAGTATTTT. Amino acids: CASSAGTAYSTDTQYF. Drawing the rest from reference TRBV5-8 and TRBJ2-3, the complete variable domain is EAGVTQSPTHLIKTRGQQATLRCSPISGHTSVYWYQQALGLGLQFLLWYDEGEERNRGNFPPRFSGRQFPNYSSELNVNALELEDSALYLCASSAGTAYSTDTQYFGPGTRLTVL.

CDR3 in amino acids: CASSPDSGSGIYNEQFF. In nucleotides, the CDR3 is TGTGCCAGCAGTCCCGATAGCGGGTCTGGGATTTACAATGAGCAGTTCTTC. J is TRBJ2-1 and V is TRBV28; 7 positions match TRBD2. Germline CDR1 and CDR2: MDHEN and SYDVKM. V dropped 5 bases and J dropped 4; count of bases not matched to a gene: 14. This CDR3 region has 17 residues.

The chain has TRBV6-1 and TRBJ1-4; a possible D gene is TRBD1 (6 bases). V was cut by 7 bases and J by 0 bases, with 30 bases left in between. The CDR3 runs to 21 residues. Germline CDR1 MNHNS, CDR2 SASEGT. The DNA of the CDR3 is TGTGCCAGCACCGAAGCTATATCTGGGCGGACAGCGACTACAACTAATGAAAAACTGTTTTTT. Translating gives CASTEAISGRTATTTNEKLFF.

This chain links TRBV27 with TRBJ1-4; tentatively, D is TRBD1 (6 bases). This CDR3 is built from 14 residues. Trimming left V 2 bases short and J 8 bases short, with 12 bases between. Germline V gene sequence: CDR1 MNHEY, CDR2 SMNVEV (reference sequence). CDR3 loop: CASSLQGLGEKLFF. The CDR3 DNA reads TGTGCCAGCAGTTTACAGGGGTTAGGCGAAAAACTGTTTTTT.

The gene calls are TRBV2 and TRBJ2-7, with D unclear. V was cut by 4 bases and J by 2 bases, with 6 bases left in between. This CDR3 comprises 12 residues. Germline V gene data show CDR1 as SNHLY and CDR2 as FYNNEI. CDR3 coding DNA: TGTGCCAGCAGTGGGCGTCCCTACGAGCAGTACTTC. Translating gives CASSGRPYEQYF.

The chain employs TRBV19 and TRBJ2-5; 10 bases agree with TRBD1. Germline-derived CDR1 and CDR2 are LNHDA and SQIVND (reference sequence). The CDR3 is made up of 15 amino acids. Unmatched junction bases numbered 8, after V lost 5 bases and J lost 5 bases. CDR3 in amino acids: CASSPDRGIKETQYF. CDR3 in DNA: TGTGCCAGTAGTCCGGACAGGGGGATTAAGGAGACCCAGTACTTC.

The chain carries TRBV5-1 and TRBJ1-4; D is possibly TRBD1 (6 bases). V lost 2 bases, J lost 8 bases, and 7 bases lay in between. The germline V gene encodes CDR1 SGHRS and CDR2 YFSETQ. The CDR3 extends over 12 amino acids. CDR3 DNA sequence: TGCGCCAGCAGCTTAACAGGGGAAAAACTGTTTTTT. Protein sequence: CASSLTGEKLFF.

The CDR3 here is CASSLGQLSNQPQHF. CDR3 nucleotides: TGTGCCAGCAGCTTAGGACAACTTAGCAATCAGCCCCAGCATTTT. The chain carries TRBV5-8 and TRBJ1-5; D might be TRBD1 (5 bases). Germline assignment: CDR1 SGHTS and CDR2 YDEGEE. Deletions cut 2 bases from V and 0 bases from J, with 9 bases between. The CDR3 has 15 residues.

The chain recombines TRBV30 with TRBJ1-5; tentative D call: TRBD1 (6 bases). Trimming took off 5 bases at V and 4 bases at J, with 12 bases between the two ends. CDR1 is GTSNPN and CDR2 is SVGIG in the germline V gene (reference sequence). There are 13 residues in the CDR3. In DNA form, the CDR3 reads TGTGCCTGGGCAGGGGAGGGAAATCAGCCCCAGCATTTT. Protein: CAWAGEGNQPQHF.